What follows are 7 T cell receptor beta chains derived from one specimen sequenced in a study of shared clonotypes between healthy human individuals (dated by TCRdb to about 2020). Library preparation employed the immunoSEQ multiplex PCR assay. TCRdb holds this immuneACCESS table with in-frame rearrangements only. Some clones are missing; in checked studies, unresolved V genes explain under half, and the rest has no known cause. In this sample the table shows about 480,000 clones, about three quarters of which occur a single time. Roughly an eighth of the sample is taken by the ten largest. Material for sequencing was PBMCs. The receptors were sampled from a woman aged 40 to 55 in good health. Some clones in this sample may be carry-over from other donors' samples.

This chain joins TRBV7-2 and TRBJ2-3, with 9 positions matching TRBD2. Looked up from germline, CDR1 is SGHTA and CDR2 is FQGNSA. The CDR3 spans 16 residues. V lost 7 bases and J lost 0; bases outside the gene matches: 8. CDR3 nucleotide sequence: TGTGCCAGCACCAAGACTAGCGGAGCCAGCACAGATACGCAGTATTTT. Protein sequence: CASTKTSGASTDTQYF.

V usage is TRBV6-5 and J usage is TRBJ1-1, with unresolved D. Germline-derived CDR1 and CDR2 are MNHEY and SVGAGI. Trimming shortened V by 0 bases and J by 5 bases, and 13 bases separated the two germline ends. The CDR3 has 15 amino acids. CDR3: CASSYSKGVETEAFF. CDR3 in DNA: TGTGCCAGCAGTTACTCGAAAGGTGTAGAGACTGAAGCTTTCTTT.

J is TRBJ2-7 and V is TRBV5-1, with 7 bases aligning to TRBD2. The CDR3 consists of 17 residues. Looked up from germline, CDR1 is SGHRS and CDR2 is YFSETQ. Germline trimming cut 2 bases from V and 5 bases from J; bases unmatched to any gene: 16. The CDR3 here is CASSLGALAEGRDEQYF. For the CDR3, the DNA is TGCGCCAGCAGCTTAGGGGCCCTAGCGGAAGGGAGGGACGAGCAGTACTTC.

For the CDR3, the DNA is TGTGCCAGCAGCTTGGTCGGACTAGCGGATGAGCAGTACTTC. Its protein product is CASSLVGLADEQYF. V usage is TRBV5-4 and J usage is TRBJ2-7; TRBD2 aligns across 10 bases. This CDR3 has 14 amino acids. V shed 0 bases, J shed 7 bases, and the junction held 4 bases outside the gene matches. Germline V gene lookup returns CDR1 SGHNT and CDR2 YYREEE (reference sequence).

The gene calls are TRBV7-2 and TRBJ2-7; 8 bases align to TRBD2. The CDR3 loop spans 15 amino acids. Germline V lookup: CDR1 SGHTA, CDR2 FQGNSA. V trimming: 6 bases; J trimming: 0 bases; junction bases outside the gene matches: 7. CDR3 region: CASSLTSGLSYEQYF. DNA of the CDR3: TGTGCCAGCAGTTTAACTAGCGGACTCTCCTACGAGCAGTACTTC.

This chain uses TRBV29-1 with TRBJ2-7, with D possibly matching TRBD2 (6 bases). CDR3 size: 16 residues. CDR1 is SQVTM, CDR2 ANQGSEA, per germline. V lost 3 bases and J lost 0, with 18 bases in between. The CDR3 DNA follows: TGCAGCGTTGAGAACGGGGGAGCCGGGGGCTCCTACGAGCAGTACTTC. This translates into CSVENGGAGGSYEQYF.

V gene TRBV13 combines with J gene TRBJ2-5; unclear D gene. The CDR3 totals 16 residues. Germline assignment: CDR1 PRHDT and CDR2 FYEKMQ (reference sequence). Trimming removed 5 bases at V and 4 bases at J, with 20 bases between. CDR3 sequence: CASSPKRWATGETQYF. The DNA for the CDR3 is TGTGCCAGCAGCCCCAAGCGATGGGCTACCGGAGAGACCCAGTACTTC. Full variable domain (rest looked up from reference TRBV13 and TRBJ2-5): AAGVIQSPRHLIKEKRETATLKCYPIPRHDTVYWYQQGPGQDPQFLISFYEKMQSDKGSIPDRFSAQQFSDYHSELNMSSLELGDSALYFCASSPKRWATGETQYFGPGTRLLVL.